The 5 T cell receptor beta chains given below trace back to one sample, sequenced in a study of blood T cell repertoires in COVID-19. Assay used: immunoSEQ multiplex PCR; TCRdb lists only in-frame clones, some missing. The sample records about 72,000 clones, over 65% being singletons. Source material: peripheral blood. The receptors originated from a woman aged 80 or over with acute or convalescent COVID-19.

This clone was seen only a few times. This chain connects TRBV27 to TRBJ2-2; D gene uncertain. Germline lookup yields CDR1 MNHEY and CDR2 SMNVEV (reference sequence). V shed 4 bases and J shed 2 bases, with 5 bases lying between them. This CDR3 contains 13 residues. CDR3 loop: CASSYSNTGELFF. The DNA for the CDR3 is TGTGCCAGCAGTTACTCAAACACCGGGGAGCTGTTTTTT.

The CDR3 nucleotides are TGCGCCAGCAGCCCGTTCAACAGGGGCGGCACAGATACGCAGTATTTT. Its translation: CASSPFNRGGTDTQYF. The chain employs TRBV5-1 and TRBJ2-3; TRBD1 matches at 7 bases. The trim removed 4 bases at V and 1 base at J, leaving 9 bases unmatched. This CDR3 has 16 residues. CDR1 and CDR2 (germline): SGHRS, YFSETQ.

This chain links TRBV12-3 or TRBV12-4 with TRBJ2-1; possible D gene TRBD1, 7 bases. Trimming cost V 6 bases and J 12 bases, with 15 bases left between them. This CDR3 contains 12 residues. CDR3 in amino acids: CASSPGGLGQFF. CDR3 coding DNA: TGTGCCAGCAGCCCAGGGGGGTTAGGGCAGTTCTTC.

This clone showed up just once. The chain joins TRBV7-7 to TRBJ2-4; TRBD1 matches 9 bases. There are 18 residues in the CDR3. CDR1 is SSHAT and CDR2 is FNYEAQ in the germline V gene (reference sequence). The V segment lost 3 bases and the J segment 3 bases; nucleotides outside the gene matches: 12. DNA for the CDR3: TGTGCCAGCAGCTTGGACAGGGGAGTTCGGGAGGTCAAAAACATTCAGTACTTC. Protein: CASSLDRGVREVKNIQYF. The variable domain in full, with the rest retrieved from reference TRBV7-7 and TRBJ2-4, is GAGVSQSPRYKVTKRGQDVTLRCDPISSHATLYWYQQALGQGPEFLTYFNYEAQPDKSGLPSDRFSAERPEGSISTLTIQRTEQRDSAMYRCASSLDRGVREVKNIQYFGAGTRLSVL.

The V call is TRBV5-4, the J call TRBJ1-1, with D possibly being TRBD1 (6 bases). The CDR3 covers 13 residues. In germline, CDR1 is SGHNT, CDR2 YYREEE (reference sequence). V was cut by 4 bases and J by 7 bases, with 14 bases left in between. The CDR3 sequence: CASSVPQGREAFF. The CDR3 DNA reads TGTGCCAGCAGCGTTCCCCAGGGGCGTGAAGCTTTCTTT.